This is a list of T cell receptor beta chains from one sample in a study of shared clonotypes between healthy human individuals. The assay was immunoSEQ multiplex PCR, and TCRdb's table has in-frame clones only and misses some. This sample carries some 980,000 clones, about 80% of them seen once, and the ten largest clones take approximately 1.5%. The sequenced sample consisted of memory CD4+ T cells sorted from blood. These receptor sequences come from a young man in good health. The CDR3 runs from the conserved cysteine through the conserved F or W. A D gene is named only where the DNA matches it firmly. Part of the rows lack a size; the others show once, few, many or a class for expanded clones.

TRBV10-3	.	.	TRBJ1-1	TGTGCGAGTAATCAGGGGATGAACACTGAAGCTTTCTTT	CASNQGMNTEAFF
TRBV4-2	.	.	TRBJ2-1	TGTGCCAGCAGCCAATCCCTTATCCGCGGACTTTACAATGAGCAGTTCTTC	CASSQSLIRGLYNEQFF
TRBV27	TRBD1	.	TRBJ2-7	TGTGCCAGCAGACTTGGGACAGGGCTGAACTCCTACGAGCAGTACTTC	CASRLGTGLNSYEQYF
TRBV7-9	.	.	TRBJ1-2	TGTGCCAGCAGCTTACCCGCCAACAAAGTTGGCTACACCTTC	CASSLPANKVGYTF
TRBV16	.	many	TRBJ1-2	TGTGCCAGCAGCCAATTTGCAGGTGAAGGTGGCTACACCTTC	CASSQFAGEGGYTF
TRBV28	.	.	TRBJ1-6	TGTGCCAGCAGTTTCCGGGACCCCTATAATTCACCCCTCCACTTT	CASSFRDPYNSPLHF
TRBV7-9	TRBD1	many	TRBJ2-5	TGTGCCAGCAGCCAAGGACAGGGGATGATGGGGGAGACCCAGTACTTC	CASSQGQGMMGETQYF
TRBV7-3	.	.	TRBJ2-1	TGTGCCAGCAGTCAGATCTGGGGGAACTACAATGAGCAGTTCTTC	CASSQIWGNYNEQFF
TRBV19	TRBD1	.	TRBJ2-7	TGTGCCAGTAGTCCACAGGGGGCCACCTACGAGCAGTACTTC	CASSPQGATYEQYF
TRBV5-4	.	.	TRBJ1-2	TGTGCCAGCAGCTCCAGGGTAGACTATGGCTACACCTTC	CASSSRVDYGYTF
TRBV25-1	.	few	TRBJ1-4	TGTGCCAGCAGTGATGAGGTCGTGACAGGTCTTGAAAAACTGTTTTTT	CASSDEVVTGLEKLFF
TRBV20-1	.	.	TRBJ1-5	TGCAGTGCTGGGGATCAGCCCCAGCATTTT	CSAGDQPQHF
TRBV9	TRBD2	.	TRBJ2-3	TGTGCCAGCAGCGTAGTCCCCAGGGTTAGCGGGGGGTATACGCAGTATTTT	CASSVVPRVSGGYTQYF
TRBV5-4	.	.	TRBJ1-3	TGTGCCAGCAGTTTGGGCCGGACTAGCTCTGGAAACACCATATATTTT	CASSLGRTSSGNTIYF
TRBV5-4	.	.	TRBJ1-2	TGTGCCAGCAGCTTGATTAGGACGGTCAATTTCGATGGCTACACCTTC	CASSLIRTVNFDGYTF
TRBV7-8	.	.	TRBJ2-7	TGTGCCAGCCGTACATACTCCTACGAGCAGTACTTC	CASRTYSYEQYF
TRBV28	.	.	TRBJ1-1	TGTGCCAGCAGGGTAGGGATAAACACTGAAGCTTTCTTT	CASRVGINTEAFF
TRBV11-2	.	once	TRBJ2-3	TGTGCCAGCAGCCCCGGAGCAGGGCGCCCAGATACGCAGTATTTT	CASSPGAGRPDTQYF
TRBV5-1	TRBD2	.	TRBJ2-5	TGCGCCAGCAGCTCGAAGATAGCGGGAGGTGGGGAGACCCAGTACTTC	CASSSKIAGGGETQYF
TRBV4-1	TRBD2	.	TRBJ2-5	TGCGCCAGCAGCCAAGATGTAGCGGGAGGAATTCGGGAGACCCAGTACTTC	CASSQDVAGGIRETQYF
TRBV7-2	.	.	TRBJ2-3	TGTGCAAGGAGGGGCACAGATACGCAGTATTTT	CARRGTDTQYF
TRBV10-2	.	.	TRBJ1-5	TGCGCCAGCAGCCTACAGGGTGGGAATCAGCCCCAGCATTTT	CASSLQGGNQPQHF
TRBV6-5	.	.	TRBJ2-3	TGTGCCAGCAGTCCCCAGGGCGGACGGCGGGATACGCAGTATTTT	CASSPQGGRRDTQYF
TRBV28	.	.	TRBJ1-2	TGTGCCAGCAGTTCCTCAACCGGGACACTGAACTATGGCTACACCTTC	CASSSSTGTLNYGYTF
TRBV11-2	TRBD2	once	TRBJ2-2	TGTGCCAGCAGCTTACTAGCGGGAAGCACCGGGGAGCTGTTTTTT	CASSLLAGSTGELFF
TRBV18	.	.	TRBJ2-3	TGTGCCAGCTCACCACTCGGAGTGGGAGATACGCAGTATTTT	CASSPLGVGDTQYF
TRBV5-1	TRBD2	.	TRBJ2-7	TGCGCCAGCAGCGGTGTGGGTAGCGGGAGGGACTCCTACGAGCAGTACTTC	CASSGVGSGRDSYEQYF
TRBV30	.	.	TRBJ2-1	TGTGCCTGGAGCCAAGGGCAGGGGTACAATGAGCAGTTCTTC	CAWSQGQGYNEQFF